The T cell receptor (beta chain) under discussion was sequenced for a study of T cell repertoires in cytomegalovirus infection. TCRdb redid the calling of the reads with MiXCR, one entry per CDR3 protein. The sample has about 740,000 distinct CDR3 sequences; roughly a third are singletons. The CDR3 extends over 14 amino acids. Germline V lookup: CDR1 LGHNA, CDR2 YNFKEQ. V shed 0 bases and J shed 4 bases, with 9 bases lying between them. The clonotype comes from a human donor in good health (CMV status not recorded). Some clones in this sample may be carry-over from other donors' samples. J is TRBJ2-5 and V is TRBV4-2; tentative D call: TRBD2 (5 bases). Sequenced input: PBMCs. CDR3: CASSQELRGETQYF. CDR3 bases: TGTGCCAGCAGCCAAGAACTCCGGGGAGAGACCCAGTACTTC.